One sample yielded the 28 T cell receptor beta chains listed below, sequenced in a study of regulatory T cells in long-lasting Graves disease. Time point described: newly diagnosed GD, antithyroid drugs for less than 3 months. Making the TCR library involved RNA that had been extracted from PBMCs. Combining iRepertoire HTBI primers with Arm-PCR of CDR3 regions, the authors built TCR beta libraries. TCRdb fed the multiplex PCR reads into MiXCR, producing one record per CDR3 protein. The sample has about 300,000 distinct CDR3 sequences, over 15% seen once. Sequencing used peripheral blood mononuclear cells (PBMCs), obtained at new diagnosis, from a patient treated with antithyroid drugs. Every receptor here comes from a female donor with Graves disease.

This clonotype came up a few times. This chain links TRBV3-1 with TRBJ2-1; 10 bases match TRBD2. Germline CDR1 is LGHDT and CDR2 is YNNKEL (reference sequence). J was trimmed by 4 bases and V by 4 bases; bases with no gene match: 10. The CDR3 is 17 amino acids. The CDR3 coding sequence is TGTGCCAGCAGCCGCCGGACAGCGGGAGGGGGATACAATGAGCAGTTCTTC. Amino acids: CASSRRTAGGGYNEQFF.

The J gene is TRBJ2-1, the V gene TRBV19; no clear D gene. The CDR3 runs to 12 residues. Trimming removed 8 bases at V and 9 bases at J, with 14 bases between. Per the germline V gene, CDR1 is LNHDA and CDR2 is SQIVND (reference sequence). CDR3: CASCPHNSEQFF. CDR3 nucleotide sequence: TGTGCCAGTTGTCCACACAACAGTGAGCAGTTCTTC.

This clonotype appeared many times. The CDR3 bases are TGTGCCAGCAGTTACTCGTCGGCTACCGGGGAGCTGTTTTTT. Amino acid sequence: CASSYSSATGELFF. The chain combines TRBV6-5 with TRBJ2-2; D uncertain. The CDR3 is made up of 14 amino acids. V was cut by 0 bases and J by 5 bases, with 7 bases left in between. Per the germline V gene, CDR1 is MNHEY and CDR2 is SVGAGI.

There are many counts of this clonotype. CDR3 residues: CASSFRATGNYGYTF. DNA for the CDR3: TGTGCCAGCAGCTTCCGGGCGACAGGCAACTATGGCTACACCTTC. The rearrangement uses TRBV7-4 and TRBJ1-2; D may be TRBD1 (6 bases). The CDR3 is 15 residues long. The V gene lost 3 bases and the J gene lost 2 bases, with 13 bases spanning the gap. The V gene's germline CDR1 is SGHVT and CDR2 SQSDAQ.

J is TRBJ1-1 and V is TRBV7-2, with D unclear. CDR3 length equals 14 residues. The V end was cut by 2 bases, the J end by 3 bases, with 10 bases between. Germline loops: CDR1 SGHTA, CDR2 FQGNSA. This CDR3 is CASSLTIKDTEAFF. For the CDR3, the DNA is TGTGCCAGCAGCTTAACGATAAAGGACACTGAAGCTTTCTTT.

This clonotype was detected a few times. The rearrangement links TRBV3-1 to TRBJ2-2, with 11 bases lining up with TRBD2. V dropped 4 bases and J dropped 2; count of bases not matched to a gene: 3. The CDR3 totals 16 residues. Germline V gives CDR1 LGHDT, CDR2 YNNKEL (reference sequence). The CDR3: CASSPGLAANTGELFF. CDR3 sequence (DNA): TGTGCCAGCAGCCCGGGACTAGCGGCAAACACCGGGGAGCTGTTTTTT.

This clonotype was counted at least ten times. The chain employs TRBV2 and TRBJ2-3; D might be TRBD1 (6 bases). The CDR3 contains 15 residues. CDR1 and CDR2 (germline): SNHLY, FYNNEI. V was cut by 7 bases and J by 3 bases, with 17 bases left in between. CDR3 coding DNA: TGTGCCAGCACCCTGGGACAACCTTTGACAGATACGCAGTATTTT. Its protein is CASTLGQPLTDTQYF.

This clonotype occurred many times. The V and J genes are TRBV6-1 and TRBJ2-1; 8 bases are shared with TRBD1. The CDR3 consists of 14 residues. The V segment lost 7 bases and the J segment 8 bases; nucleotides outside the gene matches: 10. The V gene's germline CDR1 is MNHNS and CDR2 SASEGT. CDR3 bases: TGTGCCAGCACTCCCCAGGGGGCAATAGATGAGCAGTTCTTC. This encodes CASTPQGAIDEQFF.

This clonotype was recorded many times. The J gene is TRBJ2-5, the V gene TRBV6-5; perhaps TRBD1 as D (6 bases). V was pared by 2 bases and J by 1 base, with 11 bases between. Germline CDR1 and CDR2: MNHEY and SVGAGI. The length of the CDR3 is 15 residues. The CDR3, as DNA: TGTGCCAGCAGTTACCTCGGACAGCGCCAAGAGACCCAGTACTTC. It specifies CASSYLGQRQETQYF.

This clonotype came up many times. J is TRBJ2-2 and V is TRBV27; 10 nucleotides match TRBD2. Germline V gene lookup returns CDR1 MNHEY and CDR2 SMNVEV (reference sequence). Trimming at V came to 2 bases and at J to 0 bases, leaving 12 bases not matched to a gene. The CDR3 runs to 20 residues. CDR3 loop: CASSLKETSGLLANTGELFF. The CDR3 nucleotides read TGTGCCAGCAGTTTAAAAGAGACTAGCGGGTTACTCGCGAACACCGGGGAGCTGTTTTTT.

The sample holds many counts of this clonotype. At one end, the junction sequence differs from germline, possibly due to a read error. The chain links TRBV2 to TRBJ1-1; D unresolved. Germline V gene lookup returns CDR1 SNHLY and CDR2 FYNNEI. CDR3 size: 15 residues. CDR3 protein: CATPGRTAGDTEASF. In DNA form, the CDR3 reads TGTGCCACCCCTGGGAGGACGGCGGGAGACACTGAAGCTTCCTTT.

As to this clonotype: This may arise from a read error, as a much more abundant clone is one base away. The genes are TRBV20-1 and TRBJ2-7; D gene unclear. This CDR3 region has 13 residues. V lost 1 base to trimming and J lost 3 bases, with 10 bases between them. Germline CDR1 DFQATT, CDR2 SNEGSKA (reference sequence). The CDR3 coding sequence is TGCAGTGCTAGAGGCCCCCCTGGCTACGAGCAGTACTTC. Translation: CSARGPPGYEQYF.

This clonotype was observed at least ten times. Here the CDR3 DNA reads TGTGCCAGCAGTTTTGGGAACAGGCCCTCGATTGGGCAGTACTTC. It specifies CASSFGNRPSIGQYF. V and J are TRBV28 and TRBJ2-7, with D perhaps TRBD1 (5 bases). This CDR3 is built from 15 residues. The V gene lost 3 bases and the J gene lost 9 bases, with 21 bases spanning the gap. The germline gives CDR1 MDHEN, CDR2 SYDVKM. Together with reference TRBV28 and TRBJ2-7, the CDR3 gives the full variable domain: DVKVTQSSRYLVKRTGEKVFLECVQDMDHENMFWYRQDPGLGLRLIYFSYDVKMKEKGDIPEGYSVSREKKERFSLILESASTNQTSMYLCASSFGNRPSIGQYFGPGTRLTVT.

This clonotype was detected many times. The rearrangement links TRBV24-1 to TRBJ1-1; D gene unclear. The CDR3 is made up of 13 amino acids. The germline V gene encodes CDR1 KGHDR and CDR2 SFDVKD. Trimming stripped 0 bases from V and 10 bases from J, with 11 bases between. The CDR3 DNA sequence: TGTGCCACCAGTGATTTGGACGGATGGAGAGCTTTCTTT. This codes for CATSDLDGWRAFF.

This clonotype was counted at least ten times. The CDR3 loop reads CASSYGTGELFF. CDR3 coding DNA: TGTGCCAGCAGTTATGGCACCGGGGAGCTGTTTTTT. The chain carries TRBV6-5 and TRBJ2-2, with D unresolved. Trimming left V 3 bases short and J 4 bases short, with 3 bases between. CDR1 is MNHEY, CDR2 SVGAGI, per germline. This CDR3 is built from 12 residues.

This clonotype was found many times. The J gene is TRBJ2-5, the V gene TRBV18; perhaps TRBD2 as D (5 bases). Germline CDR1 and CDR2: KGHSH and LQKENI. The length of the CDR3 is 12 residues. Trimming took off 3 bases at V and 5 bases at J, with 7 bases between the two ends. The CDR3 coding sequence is TGTGCCAGCTCACCCCCGGGGGAGACCCAGTACTTC. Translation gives CASSPPGETQYF.

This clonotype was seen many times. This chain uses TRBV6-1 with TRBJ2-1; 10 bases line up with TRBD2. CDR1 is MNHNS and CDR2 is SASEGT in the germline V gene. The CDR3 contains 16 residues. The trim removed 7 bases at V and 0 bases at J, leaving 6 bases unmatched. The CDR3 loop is CASNGAGGDSYNEQFF. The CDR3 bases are TGTGCCAGCAACGGAGCGGGAGGGGACTCCTACAATGAGCAGTTCTTC.

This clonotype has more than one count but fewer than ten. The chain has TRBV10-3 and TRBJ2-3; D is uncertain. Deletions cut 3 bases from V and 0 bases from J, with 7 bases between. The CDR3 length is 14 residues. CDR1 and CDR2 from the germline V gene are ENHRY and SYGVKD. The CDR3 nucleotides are TGTGCCATCAGTGACACTACGAGCACAGATACGCAGTATTTT. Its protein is CAISDTTSTDTQYF.

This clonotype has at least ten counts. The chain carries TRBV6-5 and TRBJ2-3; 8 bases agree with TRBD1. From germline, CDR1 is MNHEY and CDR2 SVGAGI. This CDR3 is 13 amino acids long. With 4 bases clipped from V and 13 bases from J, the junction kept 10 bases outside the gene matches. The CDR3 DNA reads TGTGCCAGCAGTTTAGGACAGGGACCCGAAGAGTATTTT. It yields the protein CASSLGQGPEEYF.

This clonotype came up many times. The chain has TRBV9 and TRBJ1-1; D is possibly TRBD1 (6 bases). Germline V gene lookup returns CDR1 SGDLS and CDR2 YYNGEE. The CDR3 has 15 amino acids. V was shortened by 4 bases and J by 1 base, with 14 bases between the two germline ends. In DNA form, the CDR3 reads TGTGCCAGCAGCCCAAGGGGGAACAGGAACACTGAAGCTTTCTTT. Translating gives CASSPRGNRNTEAFF.

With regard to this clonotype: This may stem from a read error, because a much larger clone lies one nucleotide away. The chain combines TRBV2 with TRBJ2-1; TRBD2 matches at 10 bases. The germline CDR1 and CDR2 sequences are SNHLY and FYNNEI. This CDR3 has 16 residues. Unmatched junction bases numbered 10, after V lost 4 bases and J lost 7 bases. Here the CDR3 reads CASSGWLAGAKNEQFF. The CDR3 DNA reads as TGTGCCAGCAGTGGATGGCTAGCGGGGGCTAAAAATGAGCAGTTCTTC.

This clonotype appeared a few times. Here the CDR3 reads CASSYGTSGRGEQFF. The DNA for the CDR3 is TGTGCCAGCAGTTACGGGACTAGCGGGAGGGGTGAGCAGTTCTTC. The V and J genes are TRBV7-3 and TRBJ2-1; 16 bases are a match to TRBD2. Germline CDR1 is SGHTA and CDR2 is FQGTGA. The CDR3 has 15 amino acids. J was trimmed by 9 bases and V by 6 bases; bases with no gene match: 5.

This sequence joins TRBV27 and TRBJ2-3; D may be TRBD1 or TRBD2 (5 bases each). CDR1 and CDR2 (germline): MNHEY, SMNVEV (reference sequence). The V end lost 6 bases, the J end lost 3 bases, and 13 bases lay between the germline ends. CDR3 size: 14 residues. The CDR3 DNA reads TGTGCCAGCAGCTCCTATGGGGGAACAGATACGCAGTATTTT. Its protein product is CASSSYGGTDTQYF.

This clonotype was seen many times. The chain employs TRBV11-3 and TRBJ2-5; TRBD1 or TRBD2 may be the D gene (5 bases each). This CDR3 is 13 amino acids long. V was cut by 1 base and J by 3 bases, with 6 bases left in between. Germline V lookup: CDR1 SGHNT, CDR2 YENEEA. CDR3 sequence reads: CASSLVGEETQYF. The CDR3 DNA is TGTGCCAGCAGCTTAGTGGGGGAAGAGACCCAGTACTTC.

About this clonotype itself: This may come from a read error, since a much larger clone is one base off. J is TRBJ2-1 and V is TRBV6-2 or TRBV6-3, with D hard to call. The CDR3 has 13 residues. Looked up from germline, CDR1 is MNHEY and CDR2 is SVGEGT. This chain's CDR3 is CEASLSSYNEQFF. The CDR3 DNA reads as TGTGAGGCCTCCCTAAGCTCCTACAATGAGCAGTTCTTC.

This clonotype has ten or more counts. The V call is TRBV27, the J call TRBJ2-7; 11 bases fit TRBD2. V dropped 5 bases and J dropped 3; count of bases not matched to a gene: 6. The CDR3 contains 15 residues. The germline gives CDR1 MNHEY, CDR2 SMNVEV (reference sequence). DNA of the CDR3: TGTGCCAGCAGTCGCTTAGGGACTAGCGGCTACGAGCAGTACTTC. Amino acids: CASSRLGTSGYEQYF.

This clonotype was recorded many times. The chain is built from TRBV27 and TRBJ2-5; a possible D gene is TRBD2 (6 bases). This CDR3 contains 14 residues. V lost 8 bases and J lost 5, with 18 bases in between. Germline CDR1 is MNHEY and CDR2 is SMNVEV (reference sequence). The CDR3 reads CASAPAGRGETQYF. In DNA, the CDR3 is TGTGCCAGCGCACCAGCCGGGAGAGGGGAGACCCAGTACTTC.

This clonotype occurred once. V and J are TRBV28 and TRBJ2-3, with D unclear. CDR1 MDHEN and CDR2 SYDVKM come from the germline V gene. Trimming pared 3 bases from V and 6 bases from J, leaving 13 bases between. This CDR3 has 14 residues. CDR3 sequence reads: CASSLGGSADTQYF. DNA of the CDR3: TGTGCCAGCAGTTTGGGCGGCTCCGCGGATACGCAGTATTTT.